What follows are 13 T cell receptor beta chains derived from one specimen sequenced in a study of T cell repertoires in cytomegalovirus infection. MiXCR, applied by TCRdb to the reads, yields one record per CDR3 protein. The sample lists more than 400,000 distinct CDR3 sequences, 26% occurring once. Sequenced: PBMCs. These receptors all stem from a human donor in good health (CMV status not recorded). Some clones in this sample may be carry-over from other donors' samples.

The rearrangement joins TRBV20-1 to TRBJ2-3; TRBD2 is a possible D gene (6 bases). This CDR3 has 16 amino acids. The ends were cut back, 3 bases at V and 4 bases at J, with 20 bases in the middle. Germline CDR1 DFQATT, CDR2 SNEGSKA (reference sequence). The CDR3 here is CSASESRGKGPDTQYF. CDR3 bases: TGCAGTGCTAGTGAGTCCCGGGGGAAGGGCCCAGATACGCAGTATTTT.

As to this clonotype: This could be a read error, since a much larger clone is one nucleotide away. The chain combines TRBV7-8 with TRBJ2-3, with 11 bases identical to TRBD2. Germline assignment: CDR1 SGHVS and CDR2 FQNEAQ. The CDR3 contains 15 residues. CDR3 amino acids: CAGSLLAGDTDTQYF. CDR3 DNA: TGTGCCGGCAGCTTACTAGCGGGAGATACAGATACGCAGTATTTT.

V and J are TRBV2 and TRBJ2-1; TRBD2 agrees at 8 bases. The CDR3 length is 15 residues. Germline-derived CDR1 and CDR2 are SNHLY and FYNNEI. J gave up 4 bases and V 7 bases, and 9 bases lay outside the gene matches. The CDR3 coding sequence is TGTGCCAGCACCAGAGCGGGAGTAGATTACAATGAGCAGTTCTTC. Translated: CASTRAGVDYNEQFF.

This rearrangement joins TRBV14 to TRBJ2-1; 7 nucleotides match TRBD2. This CDR3 is built from 17 residues. J gave up 3 bases and V 0 bases, and 8 bases lay outside the gene matches. The germline V gene encodes CDR1 SGHDN and CDR2 FVKESK. The CDR3 here is CASSQDPLLAFYNEQFF. CDR3 nucleotide sequence: TGTGCCAGCAGCCAAGATCCGTTACTAGCGTTCTACAATGAGCAGTTCTTC.

This clonotype was detected ten times or more. The CDR3 DNA is TGTGCCAGCAGCCCTACCGGGACTAGGAGGCCCGGGGAGCTGTTTTTT. Translating it yields CASSPTGTRRPGELFF. V gene TRBV7-8 combines with J gene TRBJ2-2; 8 positions agree with TRBD2. The V segment lost 5 bases and the J segment 6 bases; nucleotides outside the gene matches: 11. The germline gives CDR1 SGHVS, CDR2 FQNEAQ. The CDR3 is 16 amino acids.

In its sample, this clonotype was seen many times. CDR3 coding DNA: TGTGCCAGCAGCTTAGAACTGGGTGGCTACGAGCAGTACTTC. It codes for CASSLELGGYEQYF. This chain uses TRBV7-2 with TRBJ2-7; D is undetermined. CDR3 length: 14 amino acids. CDR1 is SGHTA and CDR2 is FQGNSA in the germline V gene. V shed 1 base and J shed 3 bases, with 10 bases lying between them.

This clonotype was recorded many times. This rearrangement joins TRBV7-9 to TRBJ2-5; TRBD2 matches 11 bases. The CDR3 spans 14 residues. V lost 6 bases to trimming and J lost 4 bases; unmatched junction nucleotides: 4. Germline CDR1 reads SEHNR; CDR2 reads FQNEAQ (reference sequence). This chain's CDR3 is CASSPTSGTETQYF. The CDR3 bases are TGTGCCAGCAGTCCGACTAGCGGGACAGAGACCCAGTACTTC.

A few counts support this clonotype. The chain joins TRBV2 to TRBJ2-2, with 7 bases aligning to TRBD2. Losses at the gene ends were 7 bases for V and 4 bases for J; bases not matched to a gene: 9. The CDR3 runs 15 residues. The germline CDR1 and CDR2 sequences are SNHLY and FYNNEI. The CDR3 loop is CASTARERGTGELFF. Written as DNA, the CDR3 is TGTGCCAGCACAGCGCGGGAGCGGGGCACCGGGGAGCTGTTTTTT.

V and J are TRBV7-9 and TRBJ2-1; possible D gene TRBD1, 7 bases. The V and J ends lost 2 bases and 6 bases respectively, with 11 bases between them. Germline CDR1 and CDR2: SEHNR and FQNEAQ (reference sequence). This CDR3 region has 14 residues. CDR3 protein: CASSLSEGANEQFF. The CDR3 region has the DNA TGTGCCAGCAGCTTATCGGAGGGGGCCAATGAGCAGTTCTTC.

This clonotype was seen a single time. The V call is TRBV19, the J call TRBJ1-2; TRBD1 might be the D (5 bases). The CDR3 totals 14 residues. Germline CDR1 is LNHDA and CDR2 is SQIVND (reference sequence). With 7 bases removed from V and 6 bases from J, the gap between germline ends came to 18 bases. In DNA form, the CDR3 reads TGTGCCAGTACTCAACCAACGGGGGTAGATGGCTACACCTTC. This gives the protein CASTQPTGVDGYTF.

This clonotype was detected only a few times. This sequence joins TRBV19 and TRBJ1-2; no reliable D call. Germline V gene sequence: CDR1 LNHDA, CDR2 SQIVND (reference sequence). This CDR3 spans 13 amino acids. V lost 5 bases and J 2 bases, leaving 9 bases between the germline ends. The CDR3 is CASSPAVNYGYTF. The CDR3 coding sequence is TGTGCCAGTAGTCCCGCGGTGAACTATGGCTACACCTTC.

This clonotype turned up a few times. The V gene is TRBV6-2 or TRBV6-3, the J gene TRBJ2-2; D remains ambiguous. Trimming took off 10 bases at V and 5 bases at J, with 35 bases between the two ends. The germline V gene encodes CDR1 MNHEY and CDR2 SVGEGT. The CDR3 length is 20 residues. DNA of the CDR3: TGTGCCACCAGATCCCAGAAAATAGGCCCCATGATGGGTGAGACCGGGGAGCTGTTTTTT. Translation: CATRSQKIGPMMGETGELFF.

This clonotype was observed a handful of times. The chain combines TRBV15 with TRBJ2-3; 7 bases align to TRBD2. Germline V gene lookup returns CDR1 LNHNV and CDR2 YYDKDF (reference sequence). V lost 1 base, J lost 3 bases, and 10 bases stayed unmatched. This CDR3 is built from 17 residues. CDR3 loop: CATSRGSSGGGTDTQYF. The CDR3 region has the DNA TGTGCCACCAGCAGAGGCAGTTCTGGCGGGGGAACAGATACGCAGTATTTT.